This TCR beta chain was sequenced during a study of T cells after posttransplantation cyclophosphamide. Study outcomes and limitations: Donor CD8+ memory clones often dominated recipient blood repertoires at later times. Tissue-infiltrating T cells from skin or gut overlapped little with blood T cells.

The protocol was immunoSEQ multiplex PCR, while the TCRdb copy is restricted to in-frame clones and leaves out a portion. The profile covers roughly 45,000 clones, none occurring a single time. This clone was found many times. Its antigen is currently unknown. The sequenced sample consisted of PBMCs. The TCR originated in a man aged 35 to 55 in good health, CMV-negative, and a related stem cell transplant donor.

The chain's CDR3 is CASKIAGALGDEQFF. The DNA of the CDR3 is TGTGCCAGCAAAATAGCGGGGGCGCTAGGAGATGAGCAGTTCTTC. The chain uses TRBV6-5 and TRBJ2-1, with TRBD2 matching 9 bases. This CDR3 spans 15 amino acids. Germline V gene data show CDR1 as MNHEY and CDR2 as SVGAGI. V shed 7 bases and J 8 bases; nucleotides not matched to a gene: 12.